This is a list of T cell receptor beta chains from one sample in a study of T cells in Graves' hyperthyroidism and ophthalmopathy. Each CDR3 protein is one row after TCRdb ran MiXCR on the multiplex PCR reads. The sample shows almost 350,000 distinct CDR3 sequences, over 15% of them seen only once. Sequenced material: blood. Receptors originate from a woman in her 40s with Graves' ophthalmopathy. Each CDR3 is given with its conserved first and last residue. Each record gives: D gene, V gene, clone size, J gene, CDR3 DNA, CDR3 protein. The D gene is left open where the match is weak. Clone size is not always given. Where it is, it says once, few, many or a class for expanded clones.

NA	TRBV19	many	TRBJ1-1	TGTGCCAGTAGTATTGTCGGACGGACCCAAGCTTTCTTT	CASSIVGRTQAFF
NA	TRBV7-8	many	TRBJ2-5	TGTGCCAGCAGCAAGACAAATTGGCAAGAGACCCAGTACTTC	CASSKTNWQETQYF
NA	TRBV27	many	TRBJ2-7	TGTGCCAGCAGTTTATCAGGGGCCTACGAGCAGTACTTC	CASSLSGAYEQYF
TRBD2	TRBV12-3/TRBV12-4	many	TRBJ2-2	TGTGCCAGCAGAACGACTAGCGGGAGTGGCACCGGGGAGCTGTTTTTT	CASRTTSGSGTGELFF
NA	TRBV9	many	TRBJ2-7	TGTGCCAGCAGCGCGGGGGTTGCCTCCTACGAGCAGTACTTC	CASSAGVASYEQYF
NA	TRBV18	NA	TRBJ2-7	TGTGCCAGCTCACACGCATACGAGCAGTACTTC	CASSHAYEQYF
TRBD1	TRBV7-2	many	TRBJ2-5	TGTGCCAGCAGCGCAAGGACAGGAGCGATTGAGACCCAGTACTTC	CASSARTGAIETQYF
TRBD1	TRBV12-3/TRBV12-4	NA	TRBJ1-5	TGTGCCAGCAGTTCTCCCCAGGGGGGGAATCAGCCCCAGCATTTT	CASSSPQGGNQPQHF
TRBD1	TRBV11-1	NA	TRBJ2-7	TGTGCCAGCAGCTTTTTCCTCGGACAGGGGGTCCACGAGCAGTACTTC	CASSFFLGQGVHEQYF
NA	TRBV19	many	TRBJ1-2	TGTGCCAGTAGTATGCTTGCAGGGAAGGTGTCTGGCTACACCTTC	CASSMLAGKVSGYTF
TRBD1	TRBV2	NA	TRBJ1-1	TGTGCCAGCAGTATAGACAGGGGTGGTGGGACTGAAGCTTTCTTT	CASSIDRGGGTEAFF
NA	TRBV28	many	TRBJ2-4	TGTGCCAGCAGTTTAGTGGGCCAAGCCAAAAACATTCAGTACTTC	CASSLVGQAKNIQYF
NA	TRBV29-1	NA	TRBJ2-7	TGCAGCGTTAGGACAGAACGCGAGCAGTACTTC	CSVRTEREQYF
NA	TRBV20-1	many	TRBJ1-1	TGCAGTGCTAGAGATCTACGGCATCTGAACACTGAAGCTTTCTTT	CSARDLRHLNTEAFF
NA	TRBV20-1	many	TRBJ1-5	TGCAGTGCTAGAAAAAGGATAGATCAGCCCCAGCATTTT	CSARKRIDQPQHF
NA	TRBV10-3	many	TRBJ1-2	TGTGCCATCAGGCCAGGGGTTAACTATGGCTACACCTTC	CAIRPGVNYGYTF
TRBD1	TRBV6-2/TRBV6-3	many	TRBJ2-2	TGTGCCAGCAGGAGTGGGGACAGGGCGAACACCGGGGAGCTGTTTTTT	CASRSGDRANTGELFF
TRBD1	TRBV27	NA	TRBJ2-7	TGTGCCAGCAGTAGCTACGGACAGGGAGCTTCCTACGAGCAGTACTTC	CASSSYGQGASYEQYF
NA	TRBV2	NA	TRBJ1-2	TGTGCCATCGGCAGTTACTATGGCTACGCCTTC	CAIGSYYGYAF
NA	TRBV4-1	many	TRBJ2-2	TGCGCCAGCAGCCAAGATCCTCGGGGCGCGAACACCGGGGAGCTGTTTTTT	CASSQDPRGANTGELFF
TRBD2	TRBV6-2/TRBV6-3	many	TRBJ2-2	TGTGCCAGCAGGAAGAGCGGGAGGGGGACCGGGGAGCTGTTTTTT	CASRKSGRGTGELFF
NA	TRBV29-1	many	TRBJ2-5	TGCAGCGTTGTGGGTGGTCCCATCGGGGAGACCCAGTACTTC	CSVVGGPIGETQYF
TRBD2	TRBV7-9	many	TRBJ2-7	TGTGCCAGCAGCCGATCAACGGGACTAGTCGCCTACGAGCAGTACTTC	CASSRSTGLVAYEQYF
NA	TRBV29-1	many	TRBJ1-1	TGCAGCGTACAGGCCGAGATCACTGAAGCTTTCTTT	CSVQAEITEAFF
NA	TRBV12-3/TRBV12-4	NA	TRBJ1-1	TGTGCCAGCAGTTTAGCGAATTCAGACACTGAAGCTTTCTTT	CASSLANSDTEAFF
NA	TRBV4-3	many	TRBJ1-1	TGCGCCAGCAGCCAAGATTTGGTAATCAGCCTCGGACCTGAAGCTTTCTTT	CASSQDLVISLGPEAFF
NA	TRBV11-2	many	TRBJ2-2	TGTGCCAGCAGCTTATTATGGACGAACACCGGGGAGCTGTTTTTT	CASSLLWTNTGELFF
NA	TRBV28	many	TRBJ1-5	TGTGCCAGCAGTTTTCCGACCAATTGGGAGCCCCAGCATTTT	CASSFPTNWEPQHF
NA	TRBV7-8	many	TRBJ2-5	TGTGCCAGCAGCTTACCCACCGGGACCTCACGAGAGACCCAGTACTTC	CASSLPTGTSRETQYF
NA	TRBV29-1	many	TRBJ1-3	TGCAGCGTTAGGGGGATCTCTGGAAACACCATATATTTT	CSVRGISGNTIYF
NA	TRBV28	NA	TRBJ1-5	NA	CASSSSAREQPQHF
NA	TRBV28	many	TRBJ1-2	TGTGCCAGCAGTTTTGACGGGGTAAACTATGGCTACACCTTC	CASSFDGVNYGYTF
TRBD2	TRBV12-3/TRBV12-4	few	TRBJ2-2	TGTGCCAGCAGTAAAGGACTAGCGGGAGCGAACACCGGGGAGCTGTTTTTT	CASSKGLAGANTGELFF
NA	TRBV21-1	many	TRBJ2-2	TGTGCCAGCAGCGCCCGCACCGGGACTAGCGGGAGTGGAGGGACAACCGGGGAGCTGTTTTTT	CASSARTGTSGSGGTTGELFF
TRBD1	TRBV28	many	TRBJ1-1	TGTGCCAGCAGGTCGACAGGGCTTAACACTGAAGCTTTCTTT	CASRSTGLNTEAFF